This T cell receptor (beta chain) was captured in a study of PD-1 blockade in classical Hodgkin lymphoma. Background on the study: On a schedule of every 2 weeks, patients received nivolumab 3 mg/kg intravenously. Notes on the study in general: CD4+ TCR diversity rose significantly by C4D1, and CD8+ TCR diversity did not. Patients who initiated nivolumab within 1 year of ASCT were excluded. Sources of repertoire differences remain undefined, possibly disease activity or prior therapy.

Profiling relied on immunoSEQ multiplex PCR, and the TCRdb table lists in-frame clones only, not all of them. There are some 100,000 clones in the sample; about nine tenths occur only once, and 2.5% to 3.5% lies in the top ten. Every patient was affected by relapse after autologous stem cell transplantation, while exposure to brentuximab vedotin was not uniform. The V and J ends lost 6 bases and 1 base, in that order; junction bases with no gene match: 2. Germline CDR1 reads MDHEN; CDR2 reads SYDVKM. The CDR3 is 13 residues long. Of note for this clone: As yet, its antigen is unknown.

The receptor's source is a human donor with classical Hodgkin lymphoma. The rearrangement links TRBV28 to TRBJ2-5; 7 bases align to TRBD1. Sequenced material: peripheral blood mononuclear cells (PBMCs), taken at baseline. DNA of the CDR3: TGTGCCAGCAGCTGGACAGGCCAAGAGACCCAGTACTTC. Translated, it gives CASSWTGQETQYF. Full variable domain (rest looked up from reference TRBV28 and TRBJ2-5): DVKVTQSSRYLVKRTGEKVFLECVQDMDHENMFWYRQDPGLGLRLIYFSYDVKMKEKGDIPEGYSVSREKKERFSLILESASTNQTSMYLCASSWTGQETQYFGPGTRLLVL.